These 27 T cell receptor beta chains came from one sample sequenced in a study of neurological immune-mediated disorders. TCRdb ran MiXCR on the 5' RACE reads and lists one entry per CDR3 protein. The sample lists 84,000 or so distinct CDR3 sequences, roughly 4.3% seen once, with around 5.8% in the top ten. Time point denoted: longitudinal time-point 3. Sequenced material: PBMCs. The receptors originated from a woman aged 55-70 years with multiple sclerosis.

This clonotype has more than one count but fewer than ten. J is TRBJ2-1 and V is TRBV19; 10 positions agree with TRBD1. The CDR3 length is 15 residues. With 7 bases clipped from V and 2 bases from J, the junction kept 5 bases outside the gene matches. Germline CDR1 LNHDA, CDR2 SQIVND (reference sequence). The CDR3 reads CASIPDRGAYNEQFF. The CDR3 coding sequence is TGTGCCAGTATTCCGGACAGGGGGGCCTACAATGAGCAGTTCTTC.

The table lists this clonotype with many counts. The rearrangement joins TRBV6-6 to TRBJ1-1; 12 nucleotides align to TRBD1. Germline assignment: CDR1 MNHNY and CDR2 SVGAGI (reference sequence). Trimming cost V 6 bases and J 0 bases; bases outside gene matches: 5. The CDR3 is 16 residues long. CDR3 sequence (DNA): TGTGCCAGCAGGGGGGACAGGGGGCGGATGAACACTGAAGCTTTCTTT. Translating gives CASRGDRGRMNTEAFF.

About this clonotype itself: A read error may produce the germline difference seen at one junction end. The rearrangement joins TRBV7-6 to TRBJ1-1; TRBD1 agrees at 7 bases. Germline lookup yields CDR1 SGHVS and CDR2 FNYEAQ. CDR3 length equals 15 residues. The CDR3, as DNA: TGTCCCAGCAGCTTAGGAGCAGGGGGTGGCACTGAAGCTTTCTTT. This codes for CPSSLGAGGGTEAFF.

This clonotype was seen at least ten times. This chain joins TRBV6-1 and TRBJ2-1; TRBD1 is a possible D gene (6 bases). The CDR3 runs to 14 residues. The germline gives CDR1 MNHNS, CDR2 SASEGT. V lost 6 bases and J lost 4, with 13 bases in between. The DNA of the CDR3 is TGTGCCAGCAGGAGACAGGAGTCTTACAATGAGCAGTTCTTC. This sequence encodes CASRRQESYNEQFF.

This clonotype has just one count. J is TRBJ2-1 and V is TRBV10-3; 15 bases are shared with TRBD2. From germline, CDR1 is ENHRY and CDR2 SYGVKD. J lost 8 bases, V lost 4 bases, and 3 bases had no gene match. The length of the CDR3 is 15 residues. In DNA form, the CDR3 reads TGTGCCATCAGTGGGACTAGCGGGGGGGCAGATGAGCAGTTCTTC. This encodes CAISGTSGGADEQFF.

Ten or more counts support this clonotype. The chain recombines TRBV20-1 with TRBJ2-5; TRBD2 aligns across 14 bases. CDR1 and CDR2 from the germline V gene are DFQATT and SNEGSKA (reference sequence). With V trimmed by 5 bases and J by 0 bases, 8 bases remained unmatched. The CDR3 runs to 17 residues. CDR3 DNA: TGCAGTGCTGGAGGACTAGCGGGGGGAAAGTACCAAGAGACCCAGTACTTC. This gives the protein CSAGGLAGGKYQETQYF.

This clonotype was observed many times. The CDR3 DNA reads as TGTGCCAGCAGCCAGGGACAGGGTATGAACACTGAAGCTTTCTTT. Its protein is CASSQGQGMNTEAFF. The chain carries TRBV14 and TRBJ1-1; 9 nucleotides agree with TRBD1. The V gene's germline CDR1 is SGHDN and CDR2 FVKESK. The CDR3 loop spans 15 amino acids. After removal of 3 bases from V and 0 bases from J, the junction contained 2 bases not matched to a gene.

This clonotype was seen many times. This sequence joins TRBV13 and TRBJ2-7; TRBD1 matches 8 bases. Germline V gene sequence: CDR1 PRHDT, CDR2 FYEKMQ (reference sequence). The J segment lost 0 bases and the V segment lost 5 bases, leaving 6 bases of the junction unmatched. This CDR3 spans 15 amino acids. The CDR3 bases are TGTGCCAGCAGCCGAAGGACAGGGTCCTCCTACGAGCAGTACTTC. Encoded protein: CASSRRTGSSYEQYF.

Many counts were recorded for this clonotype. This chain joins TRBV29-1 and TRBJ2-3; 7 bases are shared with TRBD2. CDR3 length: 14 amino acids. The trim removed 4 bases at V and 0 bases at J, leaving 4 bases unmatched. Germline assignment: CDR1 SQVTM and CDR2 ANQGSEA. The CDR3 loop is CSVARAGSTDTQYF. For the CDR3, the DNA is TGCAGCGTTGCTAGAGCGGGAAGCACAGATACGCAGTATTTT.

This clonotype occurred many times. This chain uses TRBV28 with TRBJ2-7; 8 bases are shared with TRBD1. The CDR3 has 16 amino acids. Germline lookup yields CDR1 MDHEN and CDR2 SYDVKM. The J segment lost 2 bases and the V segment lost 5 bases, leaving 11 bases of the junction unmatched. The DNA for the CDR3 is TGTGCCAGCAGTCCCCCAGGGACAGGTGGGACCTACGAGCAGTACTTC. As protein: CASSPPGTGGTYEQYF.

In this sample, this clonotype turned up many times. The CDR3 DNA reads TGTGCCAGCAGCCCCAGCCTAGCGGGGGGGCCGTACAATGAGCAGTTCTTC. Protein product: CASSPSLAGGPYNEQFF. The chain uses TRBV7-2 and TRBJ2-1; 12 nucleotides line up with TRBD2. The CDR3 has 17 amino acids. J gave up 4 bases and V 5 bases, and 9 bases lay outside the gene matches. The germline gives CDR1 SGHTA, CDR2 FQGNSA.

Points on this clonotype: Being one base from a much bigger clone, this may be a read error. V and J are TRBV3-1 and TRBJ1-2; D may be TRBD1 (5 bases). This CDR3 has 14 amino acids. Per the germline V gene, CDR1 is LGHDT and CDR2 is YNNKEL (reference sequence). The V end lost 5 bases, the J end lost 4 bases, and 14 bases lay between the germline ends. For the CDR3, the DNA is TGTGCCAGCAGCACAAGCGGGGGACCCTATGGCTACACCTTC. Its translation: CASSTSGGPYGYTF.

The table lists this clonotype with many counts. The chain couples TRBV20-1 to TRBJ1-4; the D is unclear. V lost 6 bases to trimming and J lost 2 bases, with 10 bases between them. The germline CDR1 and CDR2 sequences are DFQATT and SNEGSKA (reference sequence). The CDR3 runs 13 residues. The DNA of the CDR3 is TGCAGTGCCCGGGAGGGTACTAATGAAAAACTGTTTTTT. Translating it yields CSAREGTNEKLFF.

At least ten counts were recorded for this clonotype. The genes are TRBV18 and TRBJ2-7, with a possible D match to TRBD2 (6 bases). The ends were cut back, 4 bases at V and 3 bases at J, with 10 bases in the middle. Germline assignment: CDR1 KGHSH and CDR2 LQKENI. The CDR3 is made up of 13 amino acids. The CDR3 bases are TGTGCCAGCTCACTGGGACTTTACTACGAGCAGTACTTC. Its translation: CASSLGLYYEQYF.

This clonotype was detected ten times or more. This CDR3 is CASSSRTTGEKLFF. Here the CDR3 DNA reads TGTGCCAGCAGTTCAAGGACTACGGGGGAAAAACTGTTTTTT. This chain links TRBV6-5 with TRBJ1-4; D is undetermined. This CDR3 is 14 amino acids long. The V and J ends lost 4 bases and 8 bases respectively, with 14 bases between them. Per germline, CDR1 MNHEY and CDR2 SVGAGI.

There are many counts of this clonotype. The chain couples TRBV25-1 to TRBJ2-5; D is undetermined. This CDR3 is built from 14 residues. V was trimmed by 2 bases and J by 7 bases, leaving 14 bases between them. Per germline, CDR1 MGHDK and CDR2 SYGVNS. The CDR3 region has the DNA TGTGCCAGCAGTGAAAGTGGGGATAGAGGGACCCAGTACTTC. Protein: CASSESGDRGTQYF. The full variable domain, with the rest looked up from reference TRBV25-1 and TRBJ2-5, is EADIYQTPRYLVIGTGKKITLECSQTMGHDKMYWYQQDPGMELHLIHYSYGVNSTEKGDLSSESTVSRIRTEHFPLTLESARPSHTSQYLCASSESGDRGTQYFGPGTRLLVL.

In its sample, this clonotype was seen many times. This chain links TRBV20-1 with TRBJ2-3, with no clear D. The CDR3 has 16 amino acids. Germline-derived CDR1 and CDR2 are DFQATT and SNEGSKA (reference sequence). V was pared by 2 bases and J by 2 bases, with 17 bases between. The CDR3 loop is CSARTAWVAVTDTQYF. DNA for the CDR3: TGCAGTGCTAGAACCGCTTGGGTGGCGGTCACAGATACGCAGTATTTT.

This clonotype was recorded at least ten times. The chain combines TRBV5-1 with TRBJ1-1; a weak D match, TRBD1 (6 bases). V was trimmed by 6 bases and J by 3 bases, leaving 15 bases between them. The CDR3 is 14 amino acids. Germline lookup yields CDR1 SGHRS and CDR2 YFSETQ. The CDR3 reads CASNPGHRDTEAFF. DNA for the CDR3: TGCGCCAGCAACCCGGGACACCGGGACACTGAAGCTTTCTTT.

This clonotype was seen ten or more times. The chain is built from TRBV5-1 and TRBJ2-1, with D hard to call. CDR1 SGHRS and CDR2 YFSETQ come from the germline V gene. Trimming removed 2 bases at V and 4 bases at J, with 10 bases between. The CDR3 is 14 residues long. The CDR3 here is CASSFGNSYNEQFF. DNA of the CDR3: TGCGCCAGCAGCTTCGGAAACAGTTACAATGAGCAGTTCTTC.

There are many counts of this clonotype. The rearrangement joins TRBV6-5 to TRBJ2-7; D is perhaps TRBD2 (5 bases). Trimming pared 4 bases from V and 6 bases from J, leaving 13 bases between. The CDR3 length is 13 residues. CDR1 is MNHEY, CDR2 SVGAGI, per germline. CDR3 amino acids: CASSSIGLSEQYF. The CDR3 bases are TGTGCCAGCAGTTCTATCGGACTTAGCGAGCAGTACTTC.

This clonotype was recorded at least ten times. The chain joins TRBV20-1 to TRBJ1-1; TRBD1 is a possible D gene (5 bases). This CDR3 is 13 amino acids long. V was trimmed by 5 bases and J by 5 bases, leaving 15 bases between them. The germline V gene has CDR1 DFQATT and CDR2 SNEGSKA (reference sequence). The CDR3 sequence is CSAGGGWATEAFF. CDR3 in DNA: TGCAGTGCTGGGGGGGGATGGGCGACTGAAGCTTTCTTT.

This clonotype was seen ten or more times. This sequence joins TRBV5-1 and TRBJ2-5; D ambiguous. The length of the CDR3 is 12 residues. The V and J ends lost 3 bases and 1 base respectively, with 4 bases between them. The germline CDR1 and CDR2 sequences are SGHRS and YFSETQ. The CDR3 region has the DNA TGCGCCAGCAGCTACTCCCAAGAGACCCAGTACTTC. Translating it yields CASSYSQETQYF.

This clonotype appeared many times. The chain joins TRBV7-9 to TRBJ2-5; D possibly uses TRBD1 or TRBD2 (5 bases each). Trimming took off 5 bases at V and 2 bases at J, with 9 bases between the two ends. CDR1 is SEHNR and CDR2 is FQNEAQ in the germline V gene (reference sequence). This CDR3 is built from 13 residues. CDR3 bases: TGTGCCAGCAGCCACAGGAGGCAAGAGACCCAGTACTTC. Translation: CASSHRRQETQYF.

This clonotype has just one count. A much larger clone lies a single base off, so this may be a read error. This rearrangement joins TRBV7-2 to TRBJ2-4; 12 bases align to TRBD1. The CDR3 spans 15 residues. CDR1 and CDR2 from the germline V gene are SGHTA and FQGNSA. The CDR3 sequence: CVSSLAGTGGHIQYF. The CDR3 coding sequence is TGTGTCAGCAGCTTAGCCGGGACAGGGGGCCACATTCAGTACTTC.

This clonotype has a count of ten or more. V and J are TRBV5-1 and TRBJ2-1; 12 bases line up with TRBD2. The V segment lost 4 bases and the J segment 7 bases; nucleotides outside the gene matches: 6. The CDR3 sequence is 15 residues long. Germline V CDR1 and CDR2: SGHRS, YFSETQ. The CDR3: CASSGASGGDNEQFF. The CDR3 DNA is TGCGCCAGCAGCGGAGCTAGCGGGGGGGATAATGAGCAGTTCTTC.

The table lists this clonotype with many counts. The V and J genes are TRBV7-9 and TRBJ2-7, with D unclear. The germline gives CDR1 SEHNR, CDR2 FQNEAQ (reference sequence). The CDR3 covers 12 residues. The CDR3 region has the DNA TGTGCTAACCGTGGCAGCTTCTACGAGCAGTACTTC. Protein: CANRGSFYEQYF.

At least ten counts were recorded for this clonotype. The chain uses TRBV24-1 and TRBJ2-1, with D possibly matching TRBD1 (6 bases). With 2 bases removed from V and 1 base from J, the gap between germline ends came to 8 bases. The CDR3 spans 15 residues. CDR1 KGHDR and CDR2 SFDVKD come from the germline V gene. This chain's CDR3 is CATSDSGQSYNEQFF. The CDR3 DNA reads TGTGCCACCAGTGATTCAGGACAGTCCTACAATGAGCAGTTCTTC.